These 23 T cell receptor beta chains were sequenced from one sample in a study of T cells in Graves' hyperthyroidism and ophthalmopathy. RNA transcripts yielded amplified TCR beta CDR3 regions. TCR CDR3 regions were first amplified by RT-PCR with HTBI primers. TCRdb recomputed calls from the multiplex PCR reads with MiXCR, one row per CDR3 protein. The data hold about 570,000 distinct CDR3 sequences, with just over 45% observed a single time. Sample: peripheral blood or thyroid tissue (not recorded which). These receptors were obtained from an adult woman with Graves' disease, either hyperthyroidism or ophthalmopathy (not recorded which).

This clonotype was counted many times. The chain is built from TRBV30 and TRBJ1-1; D call uncertain. The CDR3 is 11 residues long. The germline gives CDR1 GTSNPN, CDR2 SVGIG (reference sequence). V was trimmed by 2 bases and J by 5 bases, leaving 6 bases between them. CDR3 coding DNA: TGTGCCTGGAGTTGGAGTACTGAAGCTTTCTTT. This gives the protein CAWSWSTEAFF.

J is TRBJ1-5 and V is TRBV10-2; no firm D call. The CDR3 consists of 16 residues. Per the germline V gene, CDR1 is WSHSY and CDR2 is SAAADI. V gave up 0 bases and J gave up 6 bases, with 15 bases separating them. CDR3 sequence (DNA): TGCGCCAGCAGTGAGTCGCGGGGATTAGTGGCTCAGCCCCAGCATTTT. This codes for CASSESRGLVAQPQHF.

At least ten counts were recorded for this clonotype. V and J are TRBV7-9 and TRBJ2-7, with 10 nucleotides matching TRBD1. Germline CDR1 reads SEHNR; CDR2 reads FQNEAQ (reference sequence). The CDR3 contains 16 residues. With 2 bases clipped from V and 3 bases from J, the junction kept 7 bases outside the gene matches. CDR3 loop: CASSLWARDRGYEQYF. CDR3 coding DNA: TGTGCCAGCAGCTTATGGGCCCGGGACAGGGGCTACGAGCAGTACTTC.

The gene calls are TRBV14 and TRBJ2-3, with 7 bases that match TRBD2. Germline CDR1 SGHDN, CDR2 FVKESK. V shed 4 bases and J 1 base; nucleotides not matched to a gene: 5. This CDR3 comprises 15 residues. In DNA, the CDR3 is TGTGCCAGCAGCCCCCTGGGGGGGGGCACAGATACGCAGTATTTT. It translates to CASSPLGGGTDTQYF.

The table lists this clonotype with many counts. Here the CDR3 reads CASGDMSGGYGYTF. The DNA for the CDR3 is TGTGCCAGTGGGGACATGTCAGGTGGCTATGGCTACACCTTC. The rearrangement links TRBV6-6 to TRBJ1-2, with D perhaps TRBD1 (6 bases). This CDR3 has 14 amino acids. Looked up from germline, CDR1 is MNHNY and CDR2 is SVGAGI (reference sequence). The ends were cut back, 9 bases at V and 4 bases at J, with 18 bases in the middle.

This rearrangement joins TRBV6-1 to TRBJ2-6; TRBD2 is a possible D gene (7 bases). In germline, CDR1 is MNHNS, CDR2 SASEGT. Trimming cost V 3 bases and J 4 bases, with 16 bases left between them. The CDR3 extends over 17 amino acids. The CDR3 spells CASSEDWGGTGANVLTF. DNA of the CDR3: TGTGCCAGCAGTGAGGATTGGGGAGGGACAGGGGCCAACGTCCTGACTTTC.

This clonotype showed up just once. The rearrangement uses TRBV12-3 or TRBV12-4 and TRBJ2-2; no reliable D call. There are 14 residues in the CDR3. Trimming removed 3 bases from V and 1 base from J, with 6 bases in between. For the CDR3, the DNA is TGTGCCAGCAGTTTTTGGGAGAACACCGGGGAGCTGTTTTTT. Translated, it gives CASSFWENTGELFF.

Many counts were recorded for this clonotype. CDR3 nucleotide sequence: TGTGCCAGCAGTGAGCTAATTAACTATGGCTACACCTTC. Its translation: CASSELINYGYTF. The rearrangement links TRBV6-1 to TRBJ1-2; D is undetermined. Germline CDR1 is MNHNS and CDR2 is SASEGT. Trimming left V 3 bases short and J 1 base short, with 6 bases between. The CDR3 sequence is 13 residues long.

This clonotype appeared many times. CDR3 amino acids: CATSREGTGLRYEQYF. DNA for the CDR3: TGTGCCACCAGCAGAGAAGGGACAGGGCTTCGCTACGAGCAGTACTTC. The chain has TRBV15 and TRBJ2-7, with TRBD1 identical over 9 bases. Germline V lookup: CDR1 LNHNV, CDR2 YYDKDF (reference sequence). With 0 bases clipped from V and 3 bases from J, the junction kept 6 bases outside the gene matches. The CDR3 has 16 amino acids.

V usage is TRBV27 and J usage is TRBJ1-6, with D maybe TRBD1 (6 bases). CDR1 and CDR2 from the germline V gene are MNHEY and SMNVEV (reference sequence). This CDR3 comprises 13 residues. V gave up 6 bases and J gave up 7 bases, with 10 bases separating them. The CDR3 sequence is CASRWQGNSPLHF. The CDR3 DNA sequence: TGTGCCAGCAGGTGGCAGGGGAATTCACCCCTCCACTTT.

This clonotype was seen many times. J is TRBJ1-1 and V is TRBV19; D unclear. The CDR3 loop spans 9 amino acids. The germline V and J ends were trimmed by 11 bases and 4 bases, with 5 bases remaining between them. Germline V gene sequence: CDR1 LNHDA, CDR2 SQIVND (reference sequence). The CDR3 region has the DNA TGTGCCCGACCCACTGAAGCTTTCTTT. Protein: CARPTEAFF. Together with reference TRBV19 and TRBJ1-1, the CDR3 gives the full variable domain: DGGITQSPKYLFRKEGQNVTLSCEQNLNHDAMYWYRQDPGQGLRLIYYSQIVNDFQKGDIAEGYSVSREKKESFPLTVTSAQKNPTAFYLCARPTEAFFGQGTRLTVV.

This clonotype turned up a few times. The chain is built from TRBV15 and TRBJ1-5; no reliable D call. This CDR3 is 13 amino acids long. Looked up from germline, CDR1 is LNHNV and CDR2 is YYDKDF (reference sequence). V lost 3 bases, J lost 4 bases, and 7 bases lay in between. CDR3 coding DNA: TGTGCCACCAGCAGCAGGTCAAATCAGCCCCAGCATTTT. Its protein is CATSSRSNQPQHF. Filled out from reference TRBV15 and TRBJ1-5, the complete variable domain reads DAMVIQNPRYQVTQFGKPVTLSCSQTLNHNVMYWYQQKSSQAPKLLFHYYDKDFNNEADTPDNFQSRRPNTSFCFLDIRSPGLGDTAMYLCATSSRSNQPQHFGDGTRLSIL.

This clonotype has at least ten counts. This chain joins TRBV5-6 and TRBJ1-1, with a weak D call TRBD1 (5 bases). Trimming left V 5 bases short and J 4 bases short, with 12 bases between. The CDR3 runs to 13 residues. Germline V lookup: CDR1 SGHDT, CDR2 YYEEEE. The CDR3 coding sequence is TGTGCCAGCAGGCGGGCAGGGAGCACTGAAGCTTTCTTT. Amino acids: CASRRAGSTEAFF.

This clonotype has ten or more counts. This chain uses TRBV10-3 with TRBJ2-7; 9 nucleotides match TRBD1. The germline V gene has CDR1 ENHRY and CDR2 SYGVKD. The CDR3 contains 14 residues. V lost 0 bases, J lost 3 bases, and 0 bases stayed unmatched. CDR3 sequence (DNA): TGTGCCATCAGTGAGTCGACAGGGGGCTACGAGCAGTACTTC. Its protein product is CAISESTGGYEQYF.

This clonotype was counted at least ten times. The genes are TRBV11-2 and TRBJ1-4; D gene ambiguous. The length of the CDR3 is 15 residues. The germline gives CDR1 SGHAT, CDR2 FQNNGV. Trimming pared 1 base from V and 7 bases from J, leaving 13 bases between. The CDR3 coding sequence is TGTGCCAGCAGCTTAGCGGACCATAATTTTGAAAAACTGTTTTTT. This sequence encodes CASSLADHNFEKLFF.

With respect to this clonotype: A much larger clone lies one base from this, so it may be a read error. The chain recombines TRBV9 with TRBJ2-2; TRBD1 matches 11 bases. The CDR3 covers 15 residues. V shed 4 bases and J 8 bases; nucleotides not matched to a gene: 7. The V gene's germline CDR1 is SGDLS and CDR2 YYNGEE. The CDR3 DNA reads as TGTGCCAGCAGCCTACGGACAGGGGGCTCTGGGGAGCTGTTTTTT. Translation: CASSLRTGGSGELFF.

There are many counts of this clonotype. CDR3: CASSQEGVSGNTIYF. The DNA of the CDR3 is TGCGCCAGCAGCCAAGAGGGAGTCTCTGGAAACACCATATATTTT. This chain uses TRBV4-1 with TRBJ1-3; D uncertain. This CDR3 is 15 amino acids long. Germline V lookup: CDR1 MGHRA, CDR2 YSYEKL. V lost 0 bases and J 0 bases, leaving 6 bases between the germline ends.

The chain couples TRBV10-3 to TRBJ2-3; 10 nucleotides agree with TRBD2. The CDR3 length is 17 residues. The V segment lost 6 bases and the J segment 7 bases; nucleotides outside the gene matches: 16. Germline CDR1 ENHRY, CDR2 SYGVKD. CDR3 sequence (DNA): TGTGCCATCAGGGGACCAAGCGGGAGGGCCCTCACGAATACGCAGTATTTT. Its translation: CAIRGPSGRALTNTQYF.

V gene TRBV11-2 combines with J gene TRBJ2-5; 7 bases map to TRBD1. V shed 5 bases and J 9 bases; nucleotides not matched to a gene: 15. Germline values: CDR1 SGHAT, CDR2 FQNNGV. The CDR3 totals 15 residues. CDR3 sequence reads: CASSPPWRHRGAQYF. The CDR3 nucleotides are TGTGCCAGCAGCCCCCCTTGGCGTCACAGGGGTGCCCAGTACTTC.

At least ten counts were recorded for this clonotype. The J gene is TRBJ1-1, the V gene TRBV2, with TRBD1 identical over 10 bases. The V gene's germline CDR1 is SNHLY and CDR2 FYNNEI. V was pared by 10 bases and J by 6 bases, with 8 bases of the junction left unmatched. This CDR3 is 13 amino acids long. CDR3 nucleotides: TGTGCCATCGGGGACAGGGGCAGTTCTGAAGCTTTCTTT. It codes for CAIGDRGSSEAFF.

Only a few counts were recorded for this clonotype. The genes are TRBV24-1 and TRBJ2-3, with D perhaps matching TRBD2 (6 bases). The CDR3 contains 11 residues. Germline assignment: CDR1 KGHDR and CDR2 SFDVKD. V dropped 9 bases and J dropped 6 bases, with 9 bases sitting between them. The CDR3 DNA is TGTGCCACCTCGACTAGGGATACGCAGTATTTT. Translated, it gives CATSTRDTQYF.

The chain carries TRBV7-6 and TRBJ1-1; D perhaps matches TRBD1 (5 bases). There are 13 residues in the CDR3. CDR1 and CDR2 from the germline V gene are SGHVS and FNYEAQ. V shed 5 bases and J shed 7 bases, with 14 bases lying between them. The DNA for the CDR3 is TGTGCCAGCAGCGCGGACATGGACGTTGAAGCTTTCTTT. Amino acid sequence: CASSADMDVEAFF.

This clonotype appeared many times. A junction end diverges from the germline sequence, so it may reflect a read error. The rearrangement links TRBV18 to TRBJ1-5; unclear D gene. The CDR3 has 12 residues. Germline V gives CDR1 KGHSH, CDR2 LQKENI. DNA for the CDR3: TGCGCCAGCAGTGAGTCCAATCAGCCCCAGCATTTT. Amino acid sequence: CASSESNQPQHF.